Below are 10 T cell receptor beta chains sequenced from a single sample in a study of blood T cell repertoires in COVID-19. Here immunoSEQ multiplex PCR was the method, and the copy in TCRdb shows in-frame clones only, minus some. The table includes 250,000 to 350,000 clones, about 85% detected once. Material: PBMCs or T cells enriched from blood (not recorded which). Receptors originate from a woman aged 45-65 years who had recovered from COVID-19.

On this clone itself: The sample holds other DNA sequences that translate to the same CDR3. The genes are TRBV15 and TRBJ1-1, with D tentatively TRBD1 (6 bases). The V and J ends lost 0 bases and 1 base respectively, with 6 bases between them. CDR1 is LNHNV, CDR2 YYDKDF, per germline (reference sequence). CDR3 length: 14 amino acids. The CDR3 sequence: CATSREGGNTEAFF. The CDR3 DNA sequence: TGTGCCACCAGCAGAGAAGGGGGGAACACTGAAGCTTTCTTT.

This clone has a handful of counts. V usage is TRBV10-1 and J usage is TRBJ1-5; 8 bases agree with TRBD1. This CDR3 has 13 amino acids. J was trimmed by 4 bases and V by 4 bases; bases with no gene match: 0. Germline V gene data show CDR1 as WNHNN and CDR2 as SYGVQD (reference sequence). The CDR3 sequence is CASSGQGNQPQHF. CDR3 DNA sequence: TGCGCCAGCAGTGGACAGGGGAATCAGCCCCAGCATTTT.

The table lists this clone with a count of one. This rearrangement joins TRBV7-2 to TRBJ1-2; TRBD1 matches at 9 bases. In germline, CDR1 is SGHTA, CDR2 FQGNSA. This CDR3 has 15 residues. V was pared by 0 bases and J by 7 bases, with 6 bases of the junction left unmatched. The CDR3 DNA is TGTGCCAGCAGCTTAGCAGGGACAGGGAGACCTGGCTACACCTTC. Its translation: CASSLAGTGRPGYTF.

The CDR3 DNA follows: TGTGCCAGCAGCCAAGATCGGACAGGGGCCGACAATCAGCCCCAGCATTTT. As protein: CASSQDRTGADNQPQHF. J is TRBJ1-5 and V is TRBV4-2; 9 bases match TRBD1. This CDR3 comprises 17 residues. V was pared by 0 bases and J by 3 bases, with 6 bases of the junction left unmatched. Germline loops: CDR1 LGHNA, CDR2 YNFKEQ.

The V gene is TRBV6-5, the J gene TRBJ1-1; 7 bases line up with TRBD1. Unmatched junction bases numbered 4, after V lost 2 bases and J lost 1 base. The CDR3 runs to 15 residues. Germline V CDR1 and CDR2: MNHEY, SVGAGI. CDR3 DNA: TGTGCCAGCAGTTACAGGGGGCGGGCGAACACTGAAGCTTTCTTT. It specifies CASSYRGRANTEAFF.

Concerning this clone itself: An end of the junction differs from the germline gene, which may be a read error. V usage is TRBV29-1 and J usage is TRBJ1-2; possible D gene TRBD1, 6 bases. This CDR3 comprises 12 residues. Germline V gives CDR1 SQVTM, CDR2 ANQGSEA. CDR3 protein: CSVKEQGYGYTF. The CDR3 nucleotides are TGCAGCGTTAAAGAGCAGGGGTATGGCTACACCTTC.

This clone has just a few counts. This rearrangement joins TRBV7-6 to TRBJ2-7; 12 nucleotides agree with TRBD2. This CDR3 region has 15 residues. The ends lost 4 bases at V and 7 bases at J; junction bases unmatched: 8. CDR1 is SGHVS, CDR2 FNYEAQ, per germline. CDR3 sequence: CASSSRLAGVEEQYF. The CDR3, as DNA: TGTGCCAGCAGCTCGAGACTAGCGGGGGTAGAAGAGCAGTACTTC.

The chain uses TRBV28 and TRBJ1-5; 10 bases map to TRBD1. The CDR3 has 17 residues. V lost 3 bases and J lost 0; bases outside the gene matches: 5. Germline CDR1 is MDHEN and CDR2 is SYDVKM. CDR3 amino acids: CASSLRTGGFSNQPQHF. The CDR3 DNA follows: TGTGCCAGCAGTTTGCGGACAGGGGGATTTAGCAATCAGCCCCAGCATTTT.

The CDR3 loop reads CATSTSSGNTIYF. The CDR3 nucleotides are TGTGCCACCTCTACGAGCTCTGGAAACACCATATATTTT. The rearrangement uses TRBV12-3 or TRBV12-4 and TRBJ1-3; D gene uncertain. The CDR3 loop spans 13 amino acids. V shed 10 bases and J shed 0 bases, with 10 bases lying between them.

The rearrangement links TRBV7-9 to TRBJ1-5; D possibly corresponds to TRBD1 (6 bases). V was cut by 6 bases and J by 3 bases, with 15 bases left in between. The CDR3 has 15 amino acids. CDR1 and CDR2 from the germline V gene are SEHNR and FQNEAQ (reference sequence). The CDR3 region is CASSSSGQNNQPQHF. CDR3 bases: TGTGCCAGCAGTTCCTCAGGACAGAACAATCAGCCCCAGCATTTT.